The 30 T cell receptor beta chains below come from one sample, sequenced in a study of blood T cell repertoires in COVID-19. Some clones are missing from TCRdb's copy, which holds only in-frame ones; the method was immunoSEQ multiplex PCR. The sample has 150,000 to 200,000 clones; around 82% are singletons. Sequencing was performed on peripheral blood. These receptors originate from a man aged 65 to 79 with active or convalescent COVID-19.

This chain uses TRBV28 with TRBJ1-5; D possibly corresponds to TRBD1 (5 bases). With 1 base removed from V and 2 bases from J, the gap between germline ends came to 9 bases. Germline V gene lookup returns CDR1 MDHEN and CDR2 SYDVKM. The CDR3 is made up of 15 amino acids. This CDR3 is CASSLYDSRNQPQHF. The CDR3 region has the DNA TGTGCCAGCAGTTTATATGACAGCCGCAATCAGCCCCAGCATTTT.

The V and J genes are TRBV18 and TRBJ2-2; TRBD1 agrees at 11 bases. The germline gives CDR1 KGHSH, CDR2 LQKENI. With 5 bases clipped from V and 5 bases from J, the junction kept 7 bases outside the gene matches. This CDR3 comprises 16 residues. The CDR3 reads CASSATGTGGTGELFF. CDR3 bases: TGTGCCAGCTCAGCCACCGGGACAGGGGGTACCGGGGAGCTGTTTTTT.

Only a few counts were recorded for this clone. J is TRBJ1-3 and V is TRBV18; D is uncertain. V dropped 1 base and J dropped 0 bases, with 4 bases sitting between them. CDR1 and CDR2 from the germline V gene are KGHSH and LQKENI. The length of the CDR3 is 14 residues. Here the CDR3 DNA reads TGTGCCAGCTCACCACAGAGCTCTGGAAACACCATATATTTT. The encoded protein is CASSPQSSGNTIYF.

This chain links TRBV6-5 with TRBJ1-4; 7 positions match TRBD1. The CDR3 totals 13 residues. Losses at the gene ends were 6 bases for V and 6 bases for J; bases not matched to a gene: 4. Germline V gene data show CDR1 as MNHEY and CDR2 as SVGAGI. This chain's CDR3 is CASSYRGYEKLFF. CDR3 nucleotide sequence: TGTGCCAGCAGCTACAGGGGATATGAAAAACTGTTTTTT.

The chain couples TRBV7-9 to TRBJ2-7; 13 nucleotides match TRBD2. The CDR3 is made up of 16 amino acids. V dropped 5 bases and J dropped 0; count of bases not matched to a gene: 4. Germline CDR1 SEHNR, CDR2 FQNEAQ (reference sequence). DNA of the CDR3: TGTGCCAGCAGCGGCAGGACTAGCGGGAGCTCCTACGAGCAGTACTTC. It yields the protein CASSGRTSGSSYEQYF.

The genes are TRBV6-5 and TRBJ2-3, with TRBD1 as a possible D gene (6 bases). The CDR3 is 13 residues long. V gave up 7 bases and J gave up 1 base, with 9 bases separating them. Germline assignment: CDR1 MNHEY and CDR2 SVGAGI. This chain's CDR3 is CASTGTRTDTQYF. CDR3 nucleotides: TGTGCCAGCACCGGGACACGCACAGATACGCAGTATTTT.

The chain couples TRBV2 to TRBJ2-7; TRBD1 matches at 7 bases. The CDR3 is made up of 12 amino acids. Per germline, CDR1 SNHLY and CDR2 FYNNEI. The V segment lost 10 bases and the J segment 2 bases; nucleotides outside the gene matches: 5. The CDR3 DNA reads as TGTGCCACTCGGGACAGCCCCTACGAGCAGTACTTC. Translation gives CATRDSPYEQYF. The full variable domain, its missing parts supplied by reference TRBV2 and TRBJ2-7, is EPEVTQTPSHQVTQMGQEVILRCVPISNHLYFYWYRQILGQKVEFLVSFYNNEISEKSEIFDDQFSVERPDGSNFTLKIRSTKLEDSAMYFCATRDSPYEQYFGPGTRLTVT.

In its sample, this clone was seen a few times. The chain couples TRBV5-4 to TRBJ1-4; TRBD1 agrees at 7 bases. CDR3 length equals 15 residues. Germline CDR1 is SGHNT and CDR2 is YYREEE (reference sequence). V was pared by 4 bases and J by 2 bases, with 5 bases of the junction left unmatched. CDR3 in DNA: TGTGCCAGCAGCCGCCAGGGGGGCACTAATGAAAAACTGTTTTTT. This sequence encodes CASSRQGGTNEKLFF.

This chain connects TRBV27 to TRBJ2-1, with a tentative D call TRBD2 (5 bases). Germline CDR1 and CDR2: MNHEY and SMNVEV (reference sequence). Trimming removed 2 bases from V and 8 bases from J, with 13 bases in between. The CDR3 runs 14 residues. The CDR3: CASSLQLVRDEQFF. The CDR3, as DNA: TGTGCCAGCAGTTTACAACTAGTTCGAGATGAGCAGTTCTTC.

The chain has TRBV28 and TRBJ2-1; 10 bases are a match to TRBD1. J was trimmed by 3 bases and V by 5 bases; bases with no gene match: 7. The germline V gene has CDR1 MDHEN and CDR2 SYDVKM. This CDR3 contains 16 residues. The CDR3 is CASSDPGQGHYNEQFF. The CDR3 bases are TGTGCCAGCAGTGACCCGGGACAGGGGCACTACAATGAGCAGTTCTTC.

The rearrangement links TRBV4-3 to TRBJ1-4; 9 bases are a match to TRBD1. This CDR3 region has 15 residues. CDR1 is LGHNA and CDR2 is YSLEER in the germline V gene. Germline trimming cut 3 bases from V and 8 bases from J; bases unmatched to any gene: 7. The CDR3 DNA reads as TGCGCCAGCAGCCAGGCGGGACAGGGAAAAGAAAAACTGTTTTTT. The encoded protein is CASSQAGQGKEKLFF.

The chain couples TRBV12-3 or TRBV12-4 to TRBJ1-5, with D unresolved. The V and J ends lost 5 bases and 4 bases respectively, with 6 bases between them. There are 12 residues in the CDR3. CDR3 in amino acids: CASSERNQPQHF. The CDR3 bases are TGTGCCAGCAGTGAGAGGAATCAGCCCCAGCATTTT.

The gene calls are TRBV5-1 and TRBJ1-4; D is possibly TRBD1 (6 bases). The CDR3 is 14 amino acids. The germline V and J ends were trimmed by 4 bases and 5 bases, with 12 bases remaining between them. CDR1 SGHRS and CDR2 YFSETQ come from the germline V gene. CDR3 in amino acids: CASSPATGNEKLFF. In DNA form, the CDR3 reads TGCGCCAGCAGCCCAGCTACAGGGAATGAAAAACTGTTTTTT.

The chain is built from TRBV11-2 and TRBJ1-3; D unresolved. Germline V lookup: CDR1 SGHAT, CDR2 FQNNGV. V lost 5 bases and J lost 1, with 9 bases in between. The CDR3 has 14 residues. CDR3 residues: CASSPRESGNTIYF. CDR3 nucleotide sequence: TGTGCCAGCAGCCCCCGAGAGTCTGGAAACACCATATATTTT.

The rearrangement uses TRBV10-2 and TRBJ2-7; 8 bases map to TRBD2. Trimming cost V 4 bases and J 4 bases; bases outside gene matches: 9. This CDR3 has 15 amino acids. Germline assignment: CDR1 WSHSY and CDR2 SAAADI. Here the CDR3 DNA reads TGCGCCAGCAGTGGGATCGGGAGGGCCGCGTACGAGCAGTACTTC. Translated, it gives CASSGIGRAAYEQYF.

This chain joins TRBV9 and TRBJ2-2, with D hard to call. The V gene's germline CDR1 is SGDLS and CDR2 YYNGEE. The CDR3 runs to 14 residues. With 3 bases removed from V and 2 bases from J, the gap between germline ends came to 8 bases. The CDR3 sequence: CASSALINTGELFF. The CDR3 DNA is TGTGCCAGCAGCGCCCTAATTAACACCGGGGAGCTGTTTTTT.

This clone came up a few times. The rearrangement links TRBV28 to TRBJ2-1; D gene uncertain. The CDR3 covers 16 residues. The germline gives CDR1 MDHEN, CDR2 SYDVKM. V was shortened by 2 bases and J by 4 bases, with 15 bases between the two germline ends. The CDR3 reads CASSLDLAAEYNEQFF. CDR3 coding DNA: TGTGCCAGCAGTTTAGACTTGGCGGCCGAATACAATGAGCAGTTCTTC.

The chain carries TRBV7-6 and TRBJ2-1; D is unresolved. CDR1 and CDR2 from the germline V gene are SGHVS and FNYEAQ. The CDR3 loop spans 13 amino acids. The V and J ends lost 5 bases and 3 bases respectively, with 8 bases between them. CDR3: CASSPTNYNEQFF. The CDR3 DNA follows: TGTGCCAGCAGCCCTACCAACTACAATGAGCAGTTCTTC.

V gene TRBV15 combines with J gene TRBJ2-3; 14 positions match TRBD2. This CDR3 has 21 residues. The germline V gene encodes CDR1 LNHNV and CDR2 YYDKDF (reference sequence). V shed 0 bases and J 0 bases; nucleotides not matched to a gene: 11. CDR3 coding DNA: TGTGCCACCAGCAGAGATGTGAGACTAGCGGGAGGGGTGGGGAGCACAGATACGCAGTATTTT. This translates into CATSRDVRLAGGVGSTDTQYF.

This rearrangement joins TRBV18 to TRBJ2-2, with no clear D. V was shortened by 3 bases and J by 1 base, with 6 bases between the two germline ends. This CDR3 is 14 amino acids long. Germline V gene sequence: CDR1 KGHSH, CDR2 LQKENI. The CDR3 DNA is TGTGCCAGCTCACCGGCAGGGAACACCGGGGAGCTGTTTTTT. It encodes CASSPAGNTGELFF.

The J gene is TRBJ1-3, the V gene TRBV11-2, with 8 positions matching TRBD1. The V and J ends lost 2 bases and 0 bases, in that order; junction bases with no gene match: 12. The germline gives CDR1 SGHAT, CDR2 FQNNGV. There are 19 residues in the CDR3. CDR3 amino acids: CASSLPKTGQAGSGNTIYF. The DNA of the CDR3 is TGTGCCAGCAGCTTACCAAAAACGGGACAGGCGGGCTCTGGAAACACCATATATTTT. The full variable domain, its missing parts supplied by reference TRBV11-2 and TRBJ1-3, is EAGVAQSPRYKIIEKRQSVAFWCNPISGHATLYWYQQILGQGPKLLIQFQNNGVVDDSQLPKDRFSAERLKGVDSTLKIQPAKLEDSAVYLCASSLPKTGQAGSGNTIYFGEGSWLTVV.

This chain links TRBV5-4 with TRBJ1-2; no definite D call. The CDR3 covers 13 residues. Germline V gene lookup returns CDR1 SGHNT and CDR2 YYREEE (reference sequence). The V end lost 1 base, the J end lost 4 bases, and 8 bases lay between the germline ends. CDR3 amino acids: CASSLSLFYGYTF. CDR3 nucleotides: TGTGCCAGCAGCTTGAGTCTATTCTATGGCTACACCTTC. Filled out from reference TRBV5-4 and TRBJ1-2, the complete variable domain reads ETGVTQSPTHLIKTRGQQVTLRCSSQSGHNTVSWYQQALGQGPQFIFQYYREEENGRGNFPPRFSGLQFPNYSSELNVNALELDDSALYLCASSLSLFYGYTFGSGTRLTVV.

The V gene is TRBV7-2, the J gene TRBJ2-7, with no clear D. The V gene's germline CDR1 is SGHTA and CDR2 FQGNSA. The CDR3 loop spans 14 amino acids. Trimming pared 5 bases from V and 2 bases from J, leaving 13 bases between. The CDR3 spells CASSHRVHPYEQYF. CDR3 coding DNA: TGTGCCAGCAGCCACCGGGTCCACCCCTACGAGCAGTACTTC.

This sequence joins TRBV12-3 or TRBV12-4 and TRBJ1-1, with unresolved D. This CDR3 is built from 13 residues. V was trimmed by 3 bases and J by 1 base, leaving 6 bases between them. The CDR3 region is CASSFGGNTEAFF. In nucleotides, the CDR3 is TGTGCCAGCAGTTTCGGAGGGAACACTGAAGCTTTCTTT.

The chain couples TRBV7-9 to TRBJ1-1; D gene uncertain. The germline V and J ends were trimmed by 5 bases and 4 bases, with 20 bases remaining between them. Germline V gene sequence: CDR1 SEHNR, CDR2 FQNEAQ (reference sequence). The CDR3 is 16 residues long. Here the CDR3 reads CASSPPSAGRGTEAFF. The CDR3 coding sequence is TGTGCCAGCAGCCCACCCTCGGCAGGTCGTGGCACTGAAGCTTTCTTT.

This sequence joins TRBV5-4 and TRBJ2-1; 14 bases align to TRBD2. Looked up from germline, CDR1 is SGHNT and CDR2 is YYREEE (reference sequence). Germline trimming cut 7 bases from V and 9 bases from J; bases unmatched to any gene: 6. This CDR3 comprises 14 residues. In nucleotides, the CDR3 is TGTGCCAGCCGGACTAGCGGGAGGTACCCTGAGCAGTTCTTC. Its protein product is CASRTSGRYPEQFF.

This clone showed up many times. The V gene is TRBV27, the J gene TRBJ2-1; 8 bases are shared with TRBD2. The junction had 9 bases not matched to a gene; V was cut back by 3 bases and J by 8 bases. The CDR3 loop spans 15 amino acids. CDR1 is MNHEY, CDR2 SMNVEV, per germline (reference sequence). The CDR3 coding sequence is TGTGCCAGCAGTTTCGTCGGGACTAGTGGCGATGAGCAGTTCTTC. Translating it yields CASSFVGTSGDEQFF.

The rearrangement uses TRBV10-3 and TRBJ2-1; D call uncertain. Between the trimmed V and J ends, which lost 3 bases and 4 bases, there was a span of 7 bases. Germline V lookup: CDR1 ENHRY, CDR2 SYGVKD. The CDR3 length is 13 residues. The CDR3 loop reads CAISDPKYNEQFF. The CDR3 coding sequence is TGTGCCATCAGTGATCCTAAATACAATGAGCAGTTCTTC.

The chain recombines TRBV6-5 with TRBJ1-1, with D hard to call. Trimming pared 6 bases from V and 0 bases from J, leaving 8 bases between. The CDR3 is 13 amino acids. The V gene's germline CDR1 is MNHEY and CDR2 SVGAGI. Here the CDR3 reads CASSLKLNTEAFF. As DNA, the CDR3 is TGTGCCAGCAGCCTAAAGTTGAACACTGAAGCTTTCTTT.

This sequence joins TRBV7-2 and TRBJ2-7; 7 positions match TRBD1. CDR3 length: 16 residues. The V and J ends lost 4 bases and 2 bases, in that order; junction bases with no gene match: 11. Germline V lookup: CDR1 SGHTA, CDR2 FQGNSA. The CDR3 DNA follows: TGTGCCAGCAGCTCAGGGACAGCCAAGGGCGCCTACGAGCAGTACTTC. The encoded protein is CASSSGTAKGAYEQYF. The full variable domain, completed using reference TRBV7-2 and TRBJ2-7, is GAGVSQSPSNKVTEKGKDVELRCDPISGHTALYWYRQSLGQGLEFLIYFQGNSAPDKSGLPSDRFSAERTGGSVSTLTIQRTQQEDSAVYLCASSSGTAKGAYEQYFGPGTRLTVT.